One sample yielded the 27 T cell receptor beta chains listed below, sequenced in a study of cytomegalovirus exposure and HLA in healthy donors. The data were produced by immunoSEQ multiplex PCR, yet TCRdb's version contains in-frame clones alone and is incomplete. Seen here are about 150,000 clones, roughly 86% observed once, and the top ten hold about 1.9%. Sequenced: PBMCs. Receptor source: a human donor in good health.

Written as DNA, the CDR3 is TGTGCCAGCAGTCCCGACAGGGATCAGCCCCAGCATTTT. Amino acids: CASSPDRDQPQHF. The chain recombines TRBV2 with TRBJ1-5; 7 bases match TRBD1. V lost 5 bases and J lost 5; bases outside the gene matches: 3. Per the germline V gene, CDR1 is SNHLY and CDR2 is FYNNEI. The CDR3 totals 13 residues.

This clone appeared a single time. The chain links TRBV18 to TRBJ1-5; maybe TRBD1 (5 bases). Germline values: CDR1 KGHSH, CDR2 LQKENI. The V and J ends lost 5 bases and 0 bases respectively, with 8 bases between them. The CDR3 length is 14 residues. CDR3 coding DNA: TGTGCCAGCTCAGCTCAGGGTAGCAATCAGCCCCAGCATTTT. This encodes CASSAQGSNQPQHF.

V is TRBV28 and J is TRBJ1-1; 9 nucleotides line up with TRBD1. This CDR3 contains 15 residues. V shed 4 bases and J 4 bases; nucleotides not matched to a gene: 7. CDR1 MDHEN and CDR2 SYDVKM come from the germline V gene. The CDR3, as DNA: TGTGCCAGCAGTTCCGGACAGGGGAGGGGCACTGAAGCTTTCTTT. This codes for CASSSGQGRGTEAFF. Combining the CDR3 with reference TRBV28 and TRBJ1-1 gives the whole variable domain DVKVTQSSRYLVKRTGEKVFLECVQDMDHENMFWYRQDPGLGLRLIYFSYDVKMKEKGDIPEGYSVSREKKERFSLILESASTNQTSMYLCASSSGQGRGTEAFFGQGTRLTVV.

Here the CDR3 reads CASSLEPGGGEKLFF. In nucleotides, the CDR3 is TGCGCCAGCAGCTTGGAGCCGGGGGGTGGTGAAAAACTGTTTTTT. The rearrangement links TRBV5-1 to TRBJ1-4, with a tentative D call TRBD1 (5 bases). Germline values: CDR1 SGHRS, CDR2 YFSETQ. This CDR3 contains 15 residues. Trimming took 0 bases from V and 7 from J, leaving 13 bases between them.

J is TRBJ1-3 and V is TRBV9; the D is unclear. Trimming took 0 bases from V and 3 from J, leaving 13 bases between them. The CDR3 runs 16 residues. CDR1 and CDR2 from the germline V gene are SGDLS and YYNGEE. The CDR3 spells CASSVGNSPFGNTIYF. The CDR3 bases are TGTGCCAGCAGCGTAGGGAACAGCCCATTTGGAAACACCATATATTTT.

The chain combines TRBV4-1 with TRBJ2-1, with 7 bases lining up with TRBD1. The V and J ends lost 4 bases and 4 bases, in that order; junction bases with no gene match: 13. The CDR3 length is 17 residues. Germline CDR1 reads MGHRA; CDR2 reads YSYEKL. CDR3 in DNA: TGCGCCAGCAGCCGCCCATTCGGTCGGGACAGTTACAATGAGCAGTTCTTC. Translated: CASSRPFGRDSYNEQFF.

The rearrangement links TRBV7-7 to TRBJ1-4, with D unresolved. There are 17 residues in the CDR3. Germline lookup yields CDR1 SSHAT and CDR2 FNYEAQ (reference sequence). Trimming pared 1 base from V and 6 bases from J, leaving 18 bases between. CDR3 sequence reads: CASSLEKVSGGDEKLFF. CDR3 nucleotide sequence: TGTGCCAGCAGCTTAGAGAAGGTGTCGGGAGGCGATGAAAAACTGTTTTTT.

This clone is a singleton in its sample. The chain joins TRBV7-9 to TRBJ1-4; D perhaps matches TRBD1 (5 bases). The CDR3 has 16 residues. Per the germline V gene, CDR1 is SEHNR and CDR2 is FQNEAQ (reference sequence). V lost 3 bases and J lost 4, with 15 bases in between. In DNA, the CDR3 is TGTGCCAGCAGCTTCCGCCAACAGGCTAATAATGAAAAACTGTTTTTT. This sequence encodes CASSFRQQANNEKLFF.

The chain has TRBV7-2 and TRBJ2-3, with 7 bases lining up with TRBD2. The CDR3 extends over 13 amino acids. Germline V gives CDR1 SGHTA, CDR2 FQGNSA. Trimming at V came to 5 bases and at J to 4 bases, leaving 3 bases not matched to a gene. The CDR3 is CASSRGGADTQYF. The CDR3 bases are TGTGCCAGCAGCCGGGGAGGGGCAGATACGCAGTATTTT.

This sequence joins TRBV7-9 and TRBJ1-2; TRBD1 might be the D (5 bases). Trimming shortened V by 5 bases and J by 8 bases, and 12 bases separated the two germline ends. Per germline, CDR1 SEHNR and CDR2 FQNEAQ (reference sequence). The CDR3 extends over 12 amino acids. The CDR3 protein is CASSPGYPGYTF. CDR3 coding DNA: TGTGCCAGCAGCCCAGGGTACCCCGGCTACACCTTC.

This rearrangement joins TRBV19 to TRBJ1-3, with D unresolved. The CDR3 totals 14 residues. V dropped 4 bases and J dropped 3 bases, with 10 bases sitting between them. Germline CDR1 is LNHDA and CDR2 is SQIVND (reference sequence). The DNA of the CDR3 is TGTGCCAGTAGTAATTCGTACTATGGAAACACCATATATTTT. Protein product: CASSNSYYGNTIYF.

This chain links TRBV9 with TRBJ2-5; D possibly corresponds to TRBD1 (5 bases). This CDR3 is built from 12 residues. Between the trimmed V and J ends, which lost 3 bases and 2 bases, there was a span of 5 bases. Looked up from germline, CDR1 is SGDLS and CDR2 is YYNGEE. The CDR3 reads CASSGTQETQYF. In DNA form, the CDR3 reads TGTGCCAGCAGCGGGACACAAGAGACCCAGTACTTC.

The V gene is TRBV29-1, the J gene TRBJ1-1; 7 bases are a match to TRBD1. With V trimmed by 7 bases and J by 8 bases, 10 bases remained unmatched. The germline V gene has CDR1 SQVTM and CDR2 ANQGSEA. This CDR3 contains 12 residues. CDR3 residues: CSGGFGQDEAFF. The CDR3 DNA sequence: TGCAGCGGGGGTTTCGGACAGGACGAAGCTTTCTTT.

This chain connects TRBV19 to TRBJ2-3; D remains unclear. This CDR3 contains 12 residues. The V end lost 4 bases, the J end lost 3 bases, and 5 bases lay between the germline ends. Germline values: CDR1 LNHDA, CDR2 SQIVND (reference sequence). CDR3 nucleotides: TGTGCCAGTAGTAGCGATACAGATACGCAGTATTTT. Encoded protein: CASSSDTDTQYF.

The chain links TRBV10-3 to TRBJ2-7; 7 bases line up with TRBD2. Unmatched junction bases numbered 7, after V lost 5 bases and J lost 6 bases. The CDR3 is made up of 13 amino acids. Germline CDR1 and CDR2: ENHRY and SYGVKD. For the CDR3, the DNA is TGTGCCATCAGTCATGCTAGCGGATCCGAGCAGTACTTC. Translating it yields CAISHASGSEQYF.

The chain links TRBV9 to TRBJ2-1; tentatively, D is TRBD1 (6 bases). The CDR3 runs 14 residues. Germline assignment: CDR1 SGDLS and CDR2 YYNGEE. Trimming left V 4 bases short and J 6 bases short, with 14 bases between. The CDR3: CASSSGDNFNEQFF. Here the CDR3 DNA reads TGTGCCAGCAGCTCCGGGGACAACTTCAATGAGCAGTTCTTC. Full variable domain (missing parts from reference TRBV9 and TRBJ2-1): DSGVTQTPKHLITATGQRVTLRCSPRSGDLSVYWYQQSLDQGLQFLIQYYNGEERAKGNILERFSAQQFPDLHSELNLSSLELGDSALYFCASSSGDNFNEQFFGPGTRLTVL.

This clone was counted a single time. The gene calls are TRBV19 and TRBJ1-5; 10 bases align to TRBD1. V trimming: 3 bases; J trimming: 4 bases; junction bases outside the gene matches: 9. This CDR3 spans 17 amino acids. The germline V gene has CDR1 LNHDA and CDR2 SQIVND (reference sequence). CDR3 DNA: TGTGCCAGTAGTATCCTGGACAGGGGGAAAGGTAATCAGCCCCAGCATTTT. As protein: CASSILDRGKGNQPQHF.

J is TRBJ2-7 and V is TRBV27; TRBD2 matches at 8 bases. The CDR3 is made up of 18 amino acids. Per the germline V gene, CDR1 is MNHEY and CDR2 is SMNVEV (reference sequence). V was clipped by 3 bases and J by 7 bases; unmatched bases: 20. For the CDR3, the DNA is TGTGCCAGCAGTTTCAGGGGTCGTCGGGGGGGGATCTCCGATGAGCAGTACTTC. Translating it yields CASSFRGRRGGISDEQYF.

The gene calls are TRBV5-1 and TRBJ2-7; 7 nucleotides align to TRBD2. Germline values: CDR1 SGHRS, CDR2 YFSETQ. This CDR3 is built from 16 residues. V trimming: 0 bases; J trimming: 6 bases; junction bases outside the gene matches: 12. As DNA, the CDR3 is TGCGCCAGCAGCTTGGGCCTAGCGGACCTAGGAGTCGAGCAGTACTTC. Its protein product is CASSLGLADLGVEQYF.

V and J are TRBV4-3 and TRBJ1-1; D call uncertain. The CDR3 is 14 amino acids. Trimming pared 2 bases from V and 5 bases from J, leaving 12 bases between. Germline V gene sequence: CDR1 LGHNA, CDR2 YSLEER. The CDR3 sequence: CASSQSGSGTEAFF. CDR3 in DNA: TGCGCCAGCAGCCAATCGGGGTCGGGGACTGAAGCTTTCTTT.

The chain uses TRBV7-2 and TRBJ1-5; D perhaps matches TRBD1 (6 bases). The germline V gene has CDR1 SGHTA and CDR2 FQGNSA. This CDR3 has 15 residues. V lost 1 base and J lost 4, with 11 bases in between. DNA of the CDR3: TGTGCCAGCAGCTTAGAAACAGGGTGGAATCAGCCCCAGCATTTT. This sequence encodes CASSLETGWNQPQHF. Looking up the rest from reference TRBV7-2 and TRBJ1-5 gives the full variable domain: GAGVSQSPSNKVTEKGKDVELRCDPISGHTALYWYRQSLGQGLEFLIYFQGNSAPDKSGLPSDRFSAERTGGSVSTLTIQRTQQEDSAVYLCASSLETGWNQPQHFGDGTRLSIL.

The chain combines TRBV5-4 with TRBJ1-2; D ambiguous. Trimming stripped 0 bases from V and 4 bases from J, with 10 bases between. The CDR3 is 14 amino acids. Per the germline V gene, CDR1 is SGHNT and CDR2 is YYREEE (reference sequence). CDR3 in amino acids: CASSLDPGSYGYTF. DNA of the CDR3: TGTGCCAGCAGCTTGGATCCGGGGAGCTATGGCTACACCTTC.

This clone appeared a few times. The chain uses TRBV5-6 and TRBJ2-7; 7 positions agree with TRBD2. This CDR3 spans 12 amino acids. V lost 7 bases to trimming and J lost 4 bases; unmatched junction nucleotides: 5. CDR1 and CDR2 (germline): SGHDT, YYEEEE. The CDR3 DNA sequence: TGTGCCAGCCGGACTAGTGGGTACGAGCAGTACTTC. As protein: CASRTSGYEQYF.

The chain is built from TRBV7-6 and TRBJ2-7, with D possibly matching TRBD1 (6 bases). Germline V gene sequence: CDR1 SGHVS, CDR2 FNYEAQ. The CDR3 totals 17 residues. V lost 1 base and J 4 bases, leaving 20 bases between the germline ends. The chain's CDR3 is CASSLEAGGDFPYEQYF. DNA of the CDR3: TGTGCCAGCAGCTTAGAGGCTGGGGGCGACTTCCCTTACGAGCAGTACTTC.

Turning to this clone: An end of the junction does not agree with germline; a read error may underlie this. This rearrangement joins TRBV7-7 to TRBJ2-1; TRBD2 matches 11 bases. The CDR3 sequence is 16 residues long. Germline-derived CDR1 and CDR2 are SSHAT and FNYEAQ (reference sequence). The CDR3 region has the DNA TGTGCTAGCAGCTCTGGCCCGACTAGCGGGGACAATGAGCAGTTCTTC. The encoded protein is CASSSGPTSGDNEQFF.

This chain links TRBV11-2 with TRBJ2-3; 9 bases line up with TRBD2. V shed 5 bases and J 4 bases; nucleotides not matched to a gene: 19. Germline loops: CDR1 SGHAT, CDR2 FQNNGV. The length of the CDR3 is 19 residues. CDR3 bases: TGTGCCAGCAGCGAAAAGAACCCGGGACTAGCTCTGTTTCCAGATACGCAGTATTTT. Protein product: CASSEKNPGLALFPDTQYF.

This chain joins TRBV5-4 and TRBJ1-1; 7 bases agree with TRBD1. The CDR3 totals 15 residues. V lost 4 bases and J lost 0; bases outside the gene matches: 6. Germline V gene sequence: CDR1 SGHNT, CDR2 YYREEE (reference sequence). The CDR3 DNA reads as TGTGCCAGCAGCGGGGGGACAGCCATGAACACTGAAGCTTTCTTT. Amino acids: CASSGGTAMNTEAFF.